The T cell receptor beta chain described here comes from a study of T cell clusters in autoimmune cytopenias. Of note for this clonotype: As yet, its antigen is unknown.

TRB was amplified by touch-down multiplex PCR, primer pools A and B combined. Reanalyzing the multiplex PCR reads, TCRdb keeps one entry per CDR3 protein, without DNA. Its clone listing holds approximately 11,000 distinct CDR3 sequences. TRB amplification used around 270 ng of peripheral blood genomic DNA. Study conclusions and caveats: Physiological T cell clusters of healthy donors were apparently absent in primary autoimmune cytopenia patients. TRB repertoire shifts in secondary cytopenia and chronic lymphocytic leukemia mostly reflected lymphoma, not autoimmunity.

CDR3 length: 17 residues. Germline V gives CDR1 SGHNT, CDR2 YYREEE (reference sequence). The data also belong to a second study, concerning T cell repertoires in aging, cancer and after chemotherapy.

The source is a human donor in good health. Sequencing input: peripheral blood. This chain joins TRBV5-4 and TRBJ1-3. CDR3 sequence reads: CASSPTSLGSSGNTIYF.